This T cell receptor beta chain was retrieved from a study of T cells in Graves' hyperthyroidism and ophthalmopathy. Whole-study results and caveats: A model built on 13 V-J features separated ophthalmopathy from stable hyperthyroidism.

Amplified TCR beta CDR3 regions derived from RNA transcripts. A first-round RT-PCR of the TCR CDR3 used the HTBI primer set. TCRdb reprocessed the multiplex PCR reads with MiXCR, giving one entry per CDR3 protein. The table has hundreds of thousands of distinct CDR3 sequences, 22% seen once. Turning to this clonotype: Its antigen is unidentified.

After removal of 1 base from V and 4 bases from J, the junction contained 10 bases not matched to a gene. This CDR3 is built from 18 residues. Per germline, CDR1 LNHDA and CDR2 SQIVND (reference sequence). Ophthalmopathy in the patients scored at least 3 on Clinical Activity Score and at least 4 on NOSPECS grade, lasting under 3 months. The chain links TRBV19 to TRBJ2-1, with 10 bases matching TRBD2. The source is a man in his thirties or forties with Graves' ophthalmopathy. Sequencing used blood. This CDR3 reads CASSIGTSGIGPYNEQFF. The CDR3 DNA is TGTGCCAGTAGTATAGGGACTAGCGGCATAGGCCCGTACAATGAGCAGTTCTTC.